These 7 T cell receptor beta chains originate from one sample sequenced in a study of shared clonotypes between healthy human individuals. Naive CD8 cells lacked CD45RO, underwent positive selection for CCR7 and left out terminally differentiated effector memory CD45RA+ cells. Sequencing was performed with immunoSEQ multiplex PCR; in TCRdb, only in-frame clones are kept and a portion is missing. Among 1.5 million to 2.5 million clones listed, roughly 94% were seen once. Material for sequencing was naive CD8+ T cells sorted from blood. These receptors all come from a man younger than 35 in good health.

This sequence joins TRBV5-6 and TRBJ1-1; D unclear. Germline assignment: CDR1 SGHDT and CDR2 YYEEEE. Trimming took off 4 bases at V and 6 bases at J, with 10 bases between the two ends. The CDR3 covers 12 residues. The CDR3 loop reads CASSLTYAEAFF. The CDR3 coding sequence is TGTGCCAGCAGCCTCACCTACGCTGAAGCTTTCTTT. The full variable domain, rest sourced from reference TRBV5-6 and TRBJ1-1, is DAGVTQSPTHLIKTRGQQVTLRCSPKSGHDTVSWYQQALGQGPQFIFQYYEEEERQRGNFPDRFSGHQFPNYSSELNVNALLLGDSALYLCASSLTYAEAFFGQGTRLTVV.

This clone was seen once. The chain couples TRBV4-3 to TRBJ2-7, with 9 bases fitting TRBD2. Germline V gene sequence: CDR1 LGHNA, CDR2 YSLEER. The CDR3 length is 16 residues. Germline trimming cut 0 bases from V and 3 bases from J; bases unmatched to any gene: 6. CDR3 residues: CASSQEVSGSGYEQYF. The CDR3 DNA reads as TGCGCCAGCAGCCAAGAGGTTAGCGGGAGTGGCTACGAGCAGTACTTC.

The chain couples TRBV2 to TRBJ1-4; 9 nucleotides line up with TRBD1. The V gene end was trimmed by 3 bases and the J gene end by 6 bases; junction bases not matched to a gene: 8. The CDR3 has 16 residues. Germline V gene sequence: CDR1 SNHLY, CDR2 FYNNEI. DNA for the CDR3: TGTGCCAGCAGTGAGAATCCGGGACAGGGATATGAAAAACTGTTTTTT. Residues: CASSENPGQGYEKLFF.

The rearrangement joins TRBV7-9 to TRBJ1-1; D is unresolved. Trimming removed 2 bases from V and 4 bases from J, with 11 bases in between. This CDR3 spans 14 amino acids. The germline CDR1 and CDR2 sequences are SEHNR and FQNEAQ (reference sequence). CDR3 bases: TGTGCCAGCAGCTTACTGAGGGAAACCACTGAAGCTTTCTTT. The encoded protein is CASSLLRETTEAFF. Full variable domain (rest looked up from reference TRBV7-9 and TRBJ1-1): DTGVSQNPRHKITKRGQNVTFRCDPISEHNRLYWYRQTLGQGPEFLTYFQNEAQLEKSRLLSDRFSAERPKGSFSTLEIQRTEQGDSAMYLCASSLLRETTEAFFGQGTRLTVV.

The count of this clone is one. The V and J genes are TRBV19 and TRBJ1-2; D remains unclear. The length of the CDR3 is 14 residues. Trimming left V 4 bases short and J 1 base short, with 10 bases between. CDR1 and CDR2 (germline): LNHDA, SQIVND (reference sequence). CDR3 amino acids: CASSTTQDNYGYTF. CDR3 sequence (DNA): TGTGCCAGTAGTACAACTCAGGATAACTATGGCTACACCTTC.

The V gene is TRBV6-5, the J gene TRBJ2-7; D gene uncertain. V was pared by 4 bases and J by 7 bases, with 20 bases between. The germline gives CDR1 MNHEY, CDR2 SVGAGI. CDR3 length equals 15 residues. The CDR3 spells CASSFSGPTMGEQYF. DNA of the CDR3: TGTGCCAGCAGTTTTTCGGGCCCTACGATGGGAGAGCAGTACTTC.

The CDR3 loop reads CASSHGHSGNSPLHF. CDR3 bases: TGCGCCAGCAGCCATGGACACTCTGGTAATTCACCCCTCCACTTT. The rearrangement joins TRBV4-1 to TRBJ1-6, with D maybe TRBD1 (5 bases). Germline CDR1 MGHRA, CDR2 YSYEKL. The V and J ends lost 3 bases and 6 bases respectively, with 12 bases between them. The CDR3 sequence is 15 residues long.